The entry below gives a single T cell receptor (beta chain) sequence along with its context. No antigen is known for it. V lost 3 bases and J lost 6; bases outside the gene matches: 4. The CDR3 spans 14 residues. Germline loops: CDR1 KGHSH, CDR2 LQKENI. Those patients who had chemo-refractory metastatic non-small-cell lung cancer were given focal radiation along with CTLA-4 blockade through ipilimumab. This entry belongs to a study of radiotherapy plus CTLA-4 blockade in lung cancer. In the study overall: Objective response rate was about 19%; disease control rate, approximately 28%. Study observations and caveats: Reports identified early blood T cell clone dynamics, with interferon-beta, as the best response predictor.

The data were produced by immunoSEQ multiplex PCR, yet TCRdb's version contains in-frame clones alone and is incomplete. The table includes 70,000 to 85,000 clones, 70% to 80% detected once. The receptor comes from a human donor with non-small cell lung cancer whose response to radiotherapy plus ipilimumab could not be evaluated. This sample comprised peripheral blood, obtained from a patient treated with radiotherapy plus ipilimumab. The rearrangement links TRBV18 to TRBJ1-5; 8 positions match TRBD1. The CDR3 here is CASSPGQGGQPQHF. Written as DNA, the CDR3 is TGTGCCAGCTCACCCGGACAGGGAGGTCAGCCCCAGCATTTT.